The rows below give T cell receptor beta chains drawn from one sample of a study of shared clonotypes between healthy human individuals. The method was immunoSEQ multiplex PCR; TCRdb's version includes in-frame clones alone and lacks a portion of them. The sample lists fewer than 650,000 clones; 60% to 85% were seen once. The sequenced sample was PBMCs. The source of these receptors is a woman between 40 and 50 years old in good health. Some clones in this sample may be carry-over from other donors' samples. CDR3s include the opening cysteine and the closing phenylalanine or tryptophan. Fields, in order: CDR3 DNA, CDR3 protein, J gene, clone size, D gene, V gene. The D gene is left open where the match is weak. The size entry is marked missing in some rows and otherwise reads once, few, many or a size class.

TGTGCCAGCAGACCTACAGGGAGGAACACTGAAGCTTTCTTT CASRPTGRNTEAFF TRBJ1-1 . . TRBV6-5
TGTGCCAGCAGCTTGGTAACTGTGAGTAGCAATCAGCCCCAGCATTTT CASSLVTVSSNQPQHF TRBJ1-5 . . TRBV5-5
TGTGCCAGCAGTGATCCCCTCGAGGGCTCTGGAAACACCATATATTTT CASSDPLEGSGNTIYF TRBJ1-3 . . TRBV2
TGTACCAGCACCCGACAGCGGGTCTCTGAAAAACTGTTTTTT CTSTRQRVSEKLFF TRBJ1-4 . . TRBV28
TGTGCCAGCAGCCTATCCTCCCAGTACTATGGCTACACCTTC CASSLSSQYYGYTF TRBJ1-2 . . TRBV27
TGCAGCGCCGCAGAGGGGTTGGCGGTCGGTCTAAACATTCAGTACTTC CSAAEGLAVGLNIQYF TRBJ2-4 once . TRBV29-1
TGTGCCAGCAGCGTAGAGGGGAGGCCCGGCCACGAGCAGTACTTC CASSVEGRPGHEQYF TRBJ2-7 . . TRBV9
TGTGCCATCAGTGACGCGGCAGGACCAGACACCATATATTTT CAISDAAGPDTIYF TRBJ1-3 . . TRBV10-3
TGTGCCAGCAGCCCGGGACTAGCGGGAGGGCTACCCTACGAGCAGTACTTC CASSPGLAGGLPYEQYF TRBJ2-7 once TRBD2 TRBV7-9
TGTGCCAGCAGCCAAGATCTTGGGTTAGGGGCTTGGGATGAGCAGTTCTTC CASSQDLGLGAWDEQFF TRBJ2-1 . . TRBV14
TGTGCCAGTAGTTCAGCGGGAGGGACCTACGAGCAGTACTTC CASSSAGGTYEQYF TRBJ2-7 . TRBD2 TRBV19
TGTGCCTGGAGTGGTGACAGTGAAGCTTTCTTT CAWSGDSEAFF TRBJ1-1 few . TRBV30
TGTGCCAGCAGTCGAGACAGCCTGAACACTGAAGCTTTCTTT CASSRDSLNTEAFF TRBJ1-1 . . TRBV14
TGCGCCAGCAGCCAAGGACAGGGTCTCTACGAGCAGTACTTC CASSQGQGLYEQYF TRBJ2-7 . TRBD1 TRBV5-1
TGCGCCAGCAGCTTGTTCGGGACAAAAAACACCGGGGAGCTGTTTTTT CASSLFGTKNTGELFF TRBJ2-2 . . TRBV5-1
TGTGCCAGCAGCTTAGCGCCGGCAGATGGGGCCAACGTCCTGACTTTC CASSLAPADGANVLTF TRBJ2-6 . . TRBV7-2
TGTGCCAGCAGCGTAGGGGGAGAACAAAAGACCCAGTACTTC CASSVGGEQKTQYF TRBJ2-5 once . TRBV9